The sample holds one count of the clone carrying this TCR beta chain. Antigen specificity is unknown. This sample is drawn from a study of shared clonotypes between healthy human individuals. At the level of the study: Every donor yielded three CD4 naive, three CD4 memory, two CD8 naive and one CD8 memory plate.

V dropped 4 bases and J dropped 2 bases, with 17 bases sitting between them. The length of the CDR3 is 16 residues. Germline V gene sequence: CDR1 MNHEY, CDR2 SVGAGI. Using immunoSEQ multiplex PCR, the repertoire was profiled, and TCRdb retains in-frame clones only, with some absent. The table records about 2.4 million clones, under 95% of them present only once. Study-wide results and limits: The sampled material consisted only of blood, and tissue repertoires are likely to differ.

The gene calls are TRBV6-5 and TRBJ1-2; no definite D call. The sequence came from a man aged 18 to 29 in good health. Some clones in this sample may be carry-over from other donors' samples. The material sequenced was naive CD4+ T cells from PBMCs. The subset is: CD45RA+ positively selected. The CDR3 spells CASSSVTEPRNYGYTF. CDR3 nucleotides: TGTGCCAGCAGTTCCGTCACAGAACCGAGAAACTATGGCTACACCTTC.